One and the same sample provided the 2 T cell receptor beta chains below, sequenced in a study of cytomegalovirus exposure and HLA in healthy donors. The study ran its PCR with 60 Vbeta and 13 Jbeta primers. Libraries were prepared by immunoSEQ multiplex PCR; TCRdb keeps only in-frame clonotypes and omits some of them. The sample totals around 200,000 clones. Sequenced sample: PBMCs. These receptors came from a girl aged 2-15 years in good health and CMV-seropositive.

The rearrangement joins TRBV5-1 to TRBJ2-7; 9 positions agree with TRBD2. Germline CDR1 is SGHRS and CDR2 is YFSETQ. This CDR3 is built from 14 residues. V dropped 5 bases and J dropped 0; count of bases not matched to a gene: 3. The CDR3 protein is CASRLAGSSYEQYF. The CDR3 nucleotides read TGCGCCAGCAGACTAGCGGGTAGCTCCTACGAGCAGTACTTC.

The DNA of the CDR3 is TGTGCCAGCAGCCGGACTAGCGGGATGAACACCGGGGAGCTGTTTTTT. It translates to CASSRTSGMNTGELFF. The chain has TRBV5-6 and TRBJ2-2; TRBD2 matches 12 bases. J gave up 1 base and V 4 bases, and 2 bases lay outside the gene matches. From germline, CDR1 is SGHDT and CDR2 YYEEEE. The CDR3 spans 16 residues.